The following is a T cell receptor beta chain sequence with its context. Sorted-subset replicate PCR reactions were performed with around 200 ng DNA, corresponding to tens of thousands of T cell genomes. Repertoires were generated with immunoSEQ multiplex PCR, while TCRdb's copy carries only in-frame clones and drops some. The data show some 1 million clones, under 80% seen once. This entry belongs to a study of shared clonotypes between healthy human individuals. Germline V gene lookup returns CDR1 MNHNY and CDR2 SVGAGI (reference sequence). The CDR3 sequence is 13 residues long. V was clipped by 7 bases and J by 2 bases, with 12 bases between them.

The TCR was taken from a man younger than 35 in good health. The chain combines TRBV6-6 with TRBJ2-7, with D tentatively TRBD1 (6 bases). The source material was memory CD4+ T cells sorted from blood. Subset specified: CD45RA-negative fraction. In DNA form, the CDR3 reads TGTGCCAGCACCCAGACAGGAACCTACGAGCAGTACTTC. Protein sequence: CASTQTGTYEQYF.